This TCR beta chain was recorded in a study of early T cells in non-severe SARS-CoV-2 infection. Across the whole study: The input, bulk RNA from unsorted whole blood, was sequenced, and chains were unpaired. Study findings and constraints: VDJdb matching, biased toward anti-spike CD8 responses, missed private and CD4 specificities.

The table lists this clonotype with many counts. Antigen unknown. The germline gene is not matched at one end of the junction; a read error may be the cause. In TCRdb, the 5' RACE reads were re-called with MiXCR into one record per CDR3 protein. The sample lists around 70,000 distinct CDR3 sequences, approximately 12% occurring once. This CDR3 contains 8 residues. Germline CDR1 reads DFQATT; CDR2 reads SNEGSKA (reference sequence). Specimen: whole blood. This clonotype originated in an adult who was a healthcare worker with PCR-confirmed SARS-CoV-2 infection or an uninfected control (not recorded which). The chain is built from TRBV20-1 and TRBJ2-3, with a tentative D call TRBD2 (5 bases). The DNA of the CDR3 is TGCAGAGACCTCGCCGGGAACTTT. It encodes CRDLAGNF.